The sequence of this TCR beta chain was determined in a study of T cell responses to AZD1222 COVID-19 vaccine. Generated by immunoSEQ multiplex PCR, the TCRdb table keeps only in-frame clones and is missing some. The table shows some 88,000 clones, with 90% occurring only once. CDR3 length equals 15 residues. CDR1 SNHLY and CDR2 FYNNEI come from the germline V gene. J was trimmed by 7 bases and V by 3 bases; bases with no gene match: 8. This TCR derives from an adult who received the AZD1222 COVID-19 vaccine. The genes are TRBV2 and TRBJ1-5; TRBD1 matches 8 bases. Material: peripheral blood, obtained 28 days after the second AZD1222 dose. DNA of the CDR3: TGTGCCAGCAGTGACTACCGGGACAGGAGGCAGCCCCAGCATTTT. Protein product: CASSDYRDRRQPQHF.